One and the same sample provided the 18 T cell receptor beta chains below, sequenced in a study of PD-1 blockade in mismatch repair-deficient tumors. Clones were read by immunoSEQ multiplex PCR, and TCRdb kept only the in-frame ones, dropping some. Among roughly 130,000 clones listed, roughly 90% were seen once. The sequencing here drew on peripheral blood, taken 70 to 72 weeks after starting pembrolizumab. These receptors all come from an adult with mismatch repair-deficient cancer.

The J gene is TRBJ1-5, the V gene TRBV18; perhaps TRBD1 as D (6 bases). The germline V and J ends were trimmed by 1 base and 0 bases, with 19 bases remaining between them. The CDR3 extends over 19 amino acids. Germline CDR1 and CDR2: KGHSH and LQKENI. CDR3 protein: CASSPRSVSGHFSNQPQHF. CDR3 bases: TGTGCCAGCTCACCACGGTCTGTTTCGGGACACTTTAGCAATCAGCCCCAGCATTTT.

In DNA, the CDR3 is TGCGCCAGCAGCCAAGGGCAGCTAGTGTTAGAGACCCAGTACTTC. Amino acid sequence: CASSQGQLVLETQYF. The genes are TRBV4-1 and TRBJ2-5, with D uncertain. The CDR3 spans 15 residues. The germline gives CDR1 MGHRA, CDR2 YSYEKL. V was shortened by 1 base and J by 4 bases, with 13 bases between the two germline ends.

The V gene is TRBV4-3, the J gene TRBJ2-3; D may match TRBD1 or TRBD2 (6 bases each). The V gene lost 0 bases and the J gene lost 0 bases, with 13 bases spanning the gap. Germline CDR1 LGHNA, CDR2 YSLEER. The CDR3 has 17 residues. This chain's CDR3 is CASSQDPPGASTDTQYF. CDR3 coding DNA: TGCGCCAGCAGCCAAGATCCCCCGGGGGCAAGCACAGATACGCAGTATTTT.

The CDR3 coding sequence is TGTGCCAGCAGCTTAGCGCTTACAGGTCGAACCGGGGAGCTGTTTTTT. Translating it yields CASSLALTGRTGELFF. V is TRBV7-9 and J is TRBJ2-2; TRBD1 might be the D (5 bases). The germline V and J ends were trimmed by 0 bases and 5 bases, with 13 bases remaining between them. Germline V gene data show CDR1 as SEHNR and CDR2 as FQNEAQ (reference sequence). This CDR3 is built from 16 residues.

This chain connects TRBV4-3 to TRBJ1-1; the D gene is possibly TRBD1 (6 bases). V was shortened by 4 bases and J by 1 base, with 16 bases between the two germline ends. CDR3 length: 16 amino acids. In germline, CDR1 is LGHNA, CDR2 YSLEER. The CDR3 DNA sequence: TGCGCCAGCAGCCGCGGGCTAACAGGGCAGAACACTGAAGCTTTCTTT. Translated, it gives CASSRGLTGQNTEAFF.

The chain employs TRBV4-3 and TRBJ2-2; TRBD2 is a possible D gene (6 bases). The V end lost 2 bases, the J end lost 3 bases, and 13 bases lay between the germline ends. This CDR3 region has 16 residues. Per germline, CDR1 LGHNA and CDR2 YSLEER. The DNA of the CDR3 is TGCGCCAGCAGCCAAATTAGGGACTTCTACACCGGGGAGCTGTTTTTT. This sequence encodes CASSQIRDFYTGELFF.

This clone was found a few times. The rearrangement uses TRBV6-5 and TRBJ2-7, with unresolved D. Trimming stripped 2 bases from V and 5 bases from J, with 10 bases between. This CDR3 comprises 13 residues. The germline V gene has CDR1 MNHEY and CDR2 SVGAGI. CDR3 sequence: CASSYTESHEQYF. CDR3 sequence (DNA): TGTGCCAGCAGTTACACGGAGTCTCACGAGCAGTACTTC.

The rearrangement links TRBV10-1 to TRBJ1-5; D is unresolved. The CDR3 loop spans 12 amino acids. Germline V gene lookup returns CDR1 WNHNN and CDR2 SYGVQD (reference sequence). Trimming removed 4 bases at V and 9 bases at J, with 10 bases between. CDR3 amino acids: CASSASGWPQHF. The DNA of the CDR3 is TGCGCCAGCAGTGCCTCGGGTTGGCCCCAGCATTTT.

This clone was observed once. This sequence joins TRBV27 and TRBJ2-7; 8 nucleotides agree with TRBD1. J lost 5 bases, V lost 5 bases, and 11 bases had no gene match. The germline V gene has CDR1 MNHEY and CDR2 SMNVEV (reference sequence). The CDR3 consists of 15 residues. CDR3 DNA sequence: TGTGCCAGCAGTCGGACCCCCGGGACAGGAGACGAGCAGTACTTC. Residues: CASSRTPGTGDEQYF.

This chain joins TRBV27 and TRBJ1-2; 9 positions match TRBD1. Unmatched junction bases numbered 8, after V lost 6 bases and J lost 0 bases. The CDR3 runs to 16 residues. Per the germline V gene, CDR1 is MNHEY and CDR2 is SMNVEV (reference sequence). The CDR3 reads CASRSGTGIPNYGYTF. In DNA form, the CDR3 reads TGTGCCAGCAGGTCCGGGACAGGGATCCCTAACTATGGCTACACCTTC.

The J gene is TRBJ2-7, the V gene TRBV28; 8 bases are shared with TRBD2. With 6 bases clipped from V and 7 bases from J, the junction kept 8 bases outside the gene matches. CDR1 and CDR2 (germline): MDHEN, SYDVKM. CDR3 size: 13 residues. For the CDR3, the DNA is TGTGCCAGCAGCCCCAGCGGGAGTCGGGAGCAGTACTTC. Its protein is CASSPSGSREQYF.

The CDR3 coding sequence is TGTGCCAGCAGATGGGTAAGGGGCCCCTCTCAAGAGACCCAGTACTTC. This codes for CASRWVRGPSQETQYF. The chain combines TRBV6-6 with TRBJ2-5; a possible D gene is TRBD1 (5 bases). V was clipped by 6 bases and J by 2 bases, with 19 bases between them. Germline lookup yields CDR1 MNHNY and CDR2 SVGAGI (reference sequence). CDR3 length equals 16 residues.

V is TRBV11-2 and J is TRBJ2-1; possible D gene TRBD2, 6 bases. This CDR3 is built from 17 residues. Trimming left V 4 bases short and J 0 bases short, with 16 bases between. CDR1 and CDR2 from the germline V gene are SGHAT and FQNNGV. The CDR3 loop is CASSSTGTRSSYNEQFF. CDR3 sequence (DNA): TGTGCCAGCAGCTCGACCGGGACTCGTAGCTCCTACAATGAGCAGTTCTTC.

The V and J genes are TRBV27 and TRBJ2-7; possibly TRBD2 for D (6 bases). Deletions cut 2 bases from V and 3 bases from J, with 11 bases between. There are 14 residues in the CDR3. Germline CDR1 MNHEY, CDR2 SMNVEV (reference sequence). As DNA, the CDR3 is TGTGCCAGCAGTTTAGCCCTGGGGGGCTACGAGCAGTACTTC. Its translation is CASSLALGGYEQYF.

In this sample, this clone turned up a few times. The chain combines TRBV15 with TRBJ1-1; D gene uncertain. Germline V gene sequence: CDR1 LNHNV, CDR2 YYDKDF (reference sequence). The CDR3 totals 14 residues. V was clipped by 4 bases and J by 5 bases, with 14 bases between them. This CDR3 reads CATSTTIGRTEAFF. For the CDR3, the DNA is TGTGCCACCAGCACCACGATAGGGAGGACTGAAGCTTTCTTT.

This clone has a single count. V gene TRBV6-5 combines with J gene TRBJ1-1, with 9 bases identical to TRBD1. The CDR3 has 14 amino acids. Germline V gene lookup returns CDR1 MNHEY and CDR2 SVGAGI. J lost 5 bases, V lost 2 bases, and 3 bases had no gene match. As DNA, the CDR3 is TGTGCCAGCAGTTACGGACAGGGGTGGACTGAAGCTTTCTTT. It encodes CASSYGQGWTEAFF.

This chain uses TRBV5-5 with TRBJ2-6, with 8 bases matching TRBD1. With 4 bases clipped from V and 3 bases from J, the junction kept 6 bases outside the gene matches. CDR1 is SGHKS and CDR2 is YYEKEE in the germline V gene (reference sequence). CDR3 size: 16 residues. CDR3 coding DNA: TGTGCCAGCAGCGGAGGACAGGGTTATGGGGCCAACGTCCTGACTTTC. The encoded protein is CASSGGQGYGANVLTF.

This sequence joins TRBV4-1 and TRBJ1-3; D gene uncertain. CDR3 length equals 12 residues. Trimming left V 0 bases short and J 8 bases short, with 5 bases between. Germline V gene data show CDR1 as MGHRA and CDR2 as YSYEKL. CDR3 bases: TGCGCCAGCAGCCAAGATAGAGACACCATATATTTT. This sequence encodes CASSQDRDTIYF.